One T cell receptor (beta chain) is described in this entry. Generated by immunoSEQ multiplex PCR, the TCRdb table keeps only in-frame clones and is missing some. The sample consists of roughly 300,000 clones, roughly 90% of them appearing once. The sample originates from a study of blood T cell repertoires in COVID-19. This TCR was sampled from a young man with active or convalescent COVID-19. The sample was peripheral blood.

The CDR3: CASSLMQTSGRYHNAYNEQFF. The CDR3 DNA reads TGTGCCAGCAGCTTAATGCAGACTAGCGGGAGATACCATAACGCTTACAATGAGCAGTTCTTC. The chain joins TRBV7-3 to TRBJ2-1; 12 positions agree with TRBD2. The CDR3 sequence is 21 residues long. The germline V gene encodes CDR1 SGHTA and CDR2 FQGTGA. After removal of 1 base from V and 4 bases from J, the junction contained 17 bases not matched to a gene.